A selection of T cell receptor beta chains follows, all from one sample in a study of blood T cell repertoires in COVID-19. The protocol was immunoSEQ multiplex PCR, while the TCRdb copy is restricted to in-frame clones and leaves out a portion. The data show 100,000 to 120,000 clones, approximately 85% seen once. The sequenced material came from peripheral blood. The receptors come from a human donor in a cohort sampled during active COVID-19. Each CDR3 is given with its conserved first and last residue. The order of the fields is D gene, V gene, clone size, CDR3 length, J gene, CDR3 DNA, CDR3 protein. The D gene is left open where the match is weak. The listing skips clone size in some rows; elsewhere it reads once, few, many or a size class.

D gene: TRBD2; V gene: TRBV7-9; clone size: -; CDR3 length: 16; J gene: TRBJ2-7; CDR3 DNA: TGTGCCAGCAGCTCAGGGACGTTAGCGGGGGGACCCGAGCAGTACTTC; CDR3 protein: CASSSGTLAGGPEQYF
D gene: TRBD1; V gene: TRBV6-1; clone size: -; CDR3 length: 19; J gene: TRBJ2-7; CDR3 DNA: TGTGCCAGCAGTGAAGCGCTCCACGGTATTGCCGGGACAGGGTACGAGCAGTACTTC; CDR3 protein: CASSEALHGIAGTGYEQYF
D gene: TRBD1; V gene: TRBV19; clone size: -; CDR3 length: 15; J gene: TRBJ1-2; CDR3 DNA: TGTGCCAGTAGTGCCGGGACAGGGAAAAACTATGGCTACACCTTC; CDR3 protein: CASSAGTGKNYGYTF
D gene: TRBD2; V gene: TRBV7-8; clone size: few; CDR3 length: 16; J gene: TRBJ2-1; CDR3 DNA: TGTGCCAGCAGCTCCCATAGCGGGGGGGCGGCCAATGAGCAGTTCTTC; CDR3 protein: CASSSHSGGAANEQFF
D gene: TRBD1; V gene: TRBV5-5; clone size: -; CDR3 length: 16; J gene: TRBJ2-2; CDR3 DNA: TGTGCCAGCAGCTCAGAGGGACAGGGGGCAGGCGGGGAGCTGTTTTTT; CDR3 protein: CASSSEGQGAGGELFF
D gene: -; V gene: TRBV7-9; clone size: few; CDR3 length: 14; J gene: TRBJ1-2; CDR3 DNA: TGTGCCAGCAGCCCTGCGGTTGTTAACTATGGCTACACCTTC; CDR3 protein: CASSPAVVNYGYTF
D gene: TRBD1; V gene: TRBV29-1; clone size: many; CDR3 length: 21; J gene: TRBJ2-1; CDR3 DNA: TGCAGCGTTGATAGTTTGGTGGCACGCCGGGGGACGGGACAGGGCTACAATGAGCAGTTCTTC; CDR3 protein: CSVDSLVARRGTGQGYNEQFF
D gene: -; V gene: TRBV20-1; clone size: -; CDR3 length: 12; J gene: TRBJ2-7; CDR3 DNA: TGCAGTGCTCGTGACCTCTCCTACGAGCAGTACTTC; CDR3 protein: CSARDLSYEQYF
D gene: TRBD1; V gene: TRBV2; clone size: -; CDR3 length: 15; J gene: TRBJ1-5; CDR3 DNA: TGTGCCAGCAGGGCCGGGACAGGGGTCGGTCAGCCCCAGCATTTT; CDR3 protein: CASRAGTGVGQPQHF
D gene: -; V gene: TRBV6-2/TRBV6-3; clone size: few; CDR3 length: 15; J gene: TRBJ2-5; CDR3 DNA: TGTGCCAGCAGTTACCCTCCAGGCGCCCAAGAGACCCAGTACTTC; CDR3 protein: CASSYPPGAQETQYF
D gene: TRBD2; V gene: TRBV2; clone size: -; CDR3 length: 14; J gene: TRBJ2-7; CDR3 DNA: TGTGCCAGCAAATTGCGGGGGGCCTCCTACGAGCAGTACTTC; CDR3 protein: CASKLRGASYEQYF
D gene: -; V gene: TRBV29-1; clone size: once; CDR3 length: 13; J gene: TRBJ1-5; CDR3 DNA: TGCAGCGCTACGGGGGGGTTTAATCAGCCCCAGCATTTT; CDR3 protein: CSATGGFNQPQHF
D gene: -; V gene: TRBV19; clone size: -; CDR3 length: 17; J gene: TRBJ2-3; CDR3 DNA: TGTGCCAGTAGTATAGATCCTCGCGGGGATGGCGCAGATACGCAGTATTTT; CDR3 protein: CASSIDPRGDGADTQYF
D gene: TRBD1; V gene: TRBV6-5; clone size: -; CDR3 length: 14; J gene: TRBJ2-7; CDR3 DNA: TGTGCCAGCAGTTTGGGACAGGGTCTTTACGAGCAGTACTTC; CDR3 protein: CASSLGQGLYEQYF
D gene: -; V gene: TRBV18; clone size: -; CDR3 length: 16; J gene: TRBJ2-7; CDR3 DNA: TGTGCCAGCTCACCGTCGGGCGCAGGGGGGACCTACGAGCAGTACTTC; CDR3 protein: CASSPSGAGGTYEQYF
D gene: TRBD1; V gene: TRBV9; clone size: -; CDR3 length: 15; J gene: TRBJ1-5; CDR3 DNA: TGTGCCAGCAGCGTAGAGGACAGGATTAATCAGCCCCAGCATTTT; CDR3 protein: CASSVEDRINQPQHF
D gene: -; V gene: TRBV15; clone size: -; CDR3 length: 14; J gene: TRBJ1-1; CDR3 DNA: TGTGCCACCAGCAGAGACCTGGGCAGCCTGGAAGCTTTCTTT; CDR3 protein: CATSRDLGSLEAFF
D gene: -; V gene: TRBV29-1; clone size: -; CDR3 length: 12; J gene: TRBJ2-2; CDR3 DNA: TGCAGCGCTCACAGGGATGCCGGGGAGCTGTTTTTT; CDR3 protein: CSAHRDAGELFF
D gene: -; V gene: TRBV5-1; clone size: -; CDR3 length: 15; J gene: TRBJ1-2; CDR3 DNA: TGCGCCAGCAGCTTGGTAGCAGGGGCAGCGTATGGCTACACCTTC; CDR3 protein: CASSLVAGAAYGYTF
D gene: -; V gene: TRBV24-1; clone size: -; CDR3 length: 15; J gene: TRBJ2-3; CDR3 DNA: TGTGCCACCAGTGGTGTGGGTACCGGGGCAGATACGCAGTATTTT; CDR3 protein: CATSGVGTGADTQYF
D gene: -; V gene: TRBV5-6; clone size: -; CDR3 length: 16; J gene: TRBJ1-1; CDR3 DNA: TGTGCCAGCAGCTCTGGGGGTCGGGGGTCGGGCACTGAAGCTTTCTTT; CDR3 protein: CASSSGGRGSGTEAFF
D gene: -; V gene: TRBV7-3; clone size: -; CDR3 length: 15; J gene: TRBJ2-5; CDR3 DNA: TGTGCCAGCAGCTTAGAGGTGGGCGGGATGGAGACCCAGTACTTC; CDR3 protein: CASSLEVGGMETQYF
D gene: -; V gene: TRBV9; clone size: -; CDR3 length: 14; J gene: TRBJ1-4; CDR3 DNA: TGTGCCAGCAGCCTAGGGGCAGGTTACGAAAAACTGTTTTTT; CDR3 protein: CASSLGAGYEKLFF
D gene: TRBD2; V gene: TRBV9; clone size: -; CDR3 length: 16; J gene: TRBJ2-1; CDR3 DNA: TGTGCCAGCAGCGTATACGGGGGGAGCTCCTACAATGAGCAGTTCTTC; CDR3 protein: CASSVYGGSSYNEQFF
D gene: -; V gene: TRBV7-9; clone size: -; CDR3 length: 17; J gene: TRBJ2-4; CDR3 DNA: TGTGCCAGCACCAGCCATTCCCTGGACAGAGCCAAAAACATTCAGTACTTC; CDR3 protein: CASTSHSLDRAKNIQYF
D gene: TRBD1; V gene: TRBV5-1; clone size: -; CDR3 length: 16; J gene: TRBJ2-3; CDR3 DNA: TGCGCCAGCAGCTGGGTCCAGGGGGCGCCCACAGATACGCAGTATTTT; CDR3 protein: CASSWVQGAPTDTQYF
D gene: TRBD2; V gene: TRBV6-2/TRBV6-3; clone size: -; CDR3 length: 15; J gene: TRBJ2-7; CDR3 DNA: TGTGCCAGCAGTTATCTTCAGCGGGGCTCCTACGAGCAGTACTTC; CDR3 protein: CASSYLQRGSYEQYF
D gene: TRBD2; V gene: TRBV11-2; clone size: -; CDR3 length: 15; J gene: TRBJ2-1; CDR3 DNA: TGTGCCAGCAGCCCGACTAGCGGGAAGGGCAATGAGCAGTTCTTC; CDR3 protein: CASSPTSGKGNEQFF
D gene: TRBD2; V gene: TRBV29-1; clone size: -; CDR3 length: 15; J gene: TRBJ2-3; CDR3 DNA: TGCAGCGTGGGACTAGCGGGAGGGGTCACAGATACGCAGTATTTT; CDR3 protein: CSVGLAGGVTDTQYF
D gene: TRBD1; V gene: TRBV20-1; clone size: -; CDR3 length: 14; J gene: TRBJ2-7; CDR3 DNA: TGCAGTGCTAGTTGGGCAGGGGGCAGCTACGAGCAGTACTTC; CDR3 protein: CSASWAGGSYEQYF
D gene: -; V gene: TRBV19; clone size: -; CDR3 length: 15; J gene: TRBJ1-1; CDR3 DNA: TGTGCCAGTAGTATAGCCGTCGGGGGGAACACTGAAGCTTTCTTT; CDR3 protein: CASSIAVGGNTEAFF
D gene: TRBD1; V gene: TRBV7-8; clone size: -; CDR3 length: 16; J gene: TRBJ1-5; CDR3 DNA: TGTGCCAGCAGCGCTCAGGGGGACCTTAGCAATCAGCCCCAGCATTTT; CDR3 protein: CASSAQGDLSNQPQHF
D gene: -; V gene: TRBV18; clone size: -; CDR3 length: 15; J gene: TRBJ1-2; CDR3 DNA: TGTGCCAGCTCACCACGAACACAGCTTCAGGATGGCTACACCTTC; CDR3 protein: CASSPRTQLQDGYTF
D gene: -; V gene: TRBV7-8; clone size: -; CDR3 length: 13; J gene: TRBJ2-7; CDR3 DNA: TGTGCCAGCAGACGGACAGAAAACTACGAGCAGTACTTC; CDR3 protein: CASRRTENYEQYF
D gene: -; V gene: TRBV18; clone size: -; CDR3 length: 16; J gene: TRBJ1-2; CDR3 DNA: TGTGCCAGCTCACCAGGGGGGGGACGGACCTCTTATGGCTACACCTTC; CDR3 protein: CASSPGGGRTSYGYTF
D gene: TRBD1; V gene: TRBV6-5; clone size: -; CDR3 length: 14; J gene: TRBJ2-5; CDR3 DNA: TGTGCCAGCAGCCGGACAGGATTCCAAGAGACCCAGTACTTC; CDR3 protein: CASSRTGFQETQYF
D gene: TRBD1; V gene: TRBV14; clone size: once; CDR3 length: 18; J gene: TRBJ1-1; CDR3 DNA: TGTGCCAGCAGCCACACAAGGGGTATACAGGGGACGAACACTGAAGCTTTCTTT; CDR3 protein: CASSHTRGIQGTNTEAFF
D gene: TRBD1; V gene: TRBV9; clone size: -; CDR3 length: 16; J gene: TRBJ2-6; CDR3 DNA: TGTGCCAGCAGATGGGACAGAGTGTCTGGGGCCAACGTCCTGACTTTC; CDR3 protein: CASRWDRVSGANVLTF
D gene: TRBD2; V gene: TRBV6-6; clone size: -; CDR3 length: 13; J gene: TRBJ2-3; CDR3 DNA: TGTGCCATTACTAGCGGGAGTTCAGATACGCAGTATTTT; CDR3 protein: CAITSGSSDTQYF
D gene: -; V gene: TRBV7-2; clone size: -; CDR3 length: 12; J gene: TRBJ2-1; CDR3 DNA: TGTGCCAGCAGCTTAGTTACCAGCGGTACGTTCTTC; CDR3 protein: CASSLVTSGTFF
D gene: TRBD1; V gene: TRBV30; clone size: -; CDR3 length: 16; J gene: TRBJ2-1; CDR3 DNA: TGTGCCTGGAGGCCCAAACCGGGACAGGGTAACAATGAGCAGTTCTTC; CDR3 protein: CAWRPKPGQGNNEQFF
D gene: TRBD2; V gene: TRBV19; clone size: -; CDR3 length: 18; J gene: TRBJ2-4; CDR3 DNA: TGTGCCAGTAGTTGGACTAGCGGGAGACCCTCGGGCAAAAACATTCAGTACTTC; CDR3 protein: CASSWTSGRPSGKNIQYF
D gene: -; V gene: TRBV20-1; clone size: few; CDR3 length: 13; J gene: TRBJ1-5; CDR3 DNA: TGCAGTGCTAGTCTCACGGAGGGAAAGCCCCAGCATTTT; CDR3 protein: CSASLTEGKPQHF
D gene: TRBD2; V gene: TRBV7-9; clone size: once; CDR3 length: 17; J gene: TRBJ2-1; CDR3 DNA: TGTGCCAGCAGCTTAGCGGTAGCGGGAGGTGACTACAATGAGCAGTTCTTC; CDR3 protein: CASSLAVAGGDYNEQFF
D gene: TRBD1; V gene: TRBV24-1; clone size: -; CDR3 length: 17; J gene: TRBJ1-2; CDR3 DNA: TGTGCCACCAGTGATCCGACCGGGACAGGGCGTTTCTATGGCTACACCTTC; CDR3 protein: CATSDPTGTGRFYGYTF
D gene: TRBD1; V gene: TRBV18; clone size: -; CDR3 length: 16; J gene: TRBJ1-1; CDR3 DNA: TGTGCCAGCTCACCATTCTTACAGGGGGACGGCACTGAAGCTTTCTTT; CDR3 protein: CASSPFLQGDGTEAFF
D gene: TRBD1; V gene: TRBV6-5; clone size: -; CDR3 length: 15; J gene: TRBJ2-3; CDR3 DNA: TGTGCCAGCTCAGGACAGGGGCTTAGCACAGATACGCAGTATTTT; CDR3 protein: CASSGQGLSTDTQYF
D gene: TRBD2; V gene: TRBV5-4; clone size: -; CDR3 length: 20; J gene: TRBJ2-3; CDR3 DNA: TGTGCCAGCAGCTTGGAGGGACTAGCGGGGGGCCGGTATCGCACAGATACGCAGTATTTT; CDR3 protein: CASSLEGLAGGRYRTDTQYF
D gene: TRBD2; V gene: TRBV6-5; clone size: -; CDR3 length: 13; J gene: TRBJ2-7; CDR3 DNA: TGTGCCAGCAGGAGCGGGAGGGTCTACGAGCAGTACTTC; CDR3 protein: CASRSGRVYEQYF
D gene: -; V gene: TRBV27; clone size: -; CDR3 length: 13; J gene: TRBJ1-2; CDR3 DNA: TGTGCCAGCAAGACCACGTGGACACATGGCTACACCTTC; CDR3 protein: CASKTTWTHGYTF
D gene: TRBD2; V gene: TRBV10-1; clone size: -; CDR3 length: 17; J gene: TRBJ2-1; CDR3 DNA: TGCGCCCTAACCCCGGGACTAGCGGGAGGGCACTACAATGAGCAGTTCTTC; CDR3 protein: CALTPGLAGGHYNEQFF
D gene: -; V gene: TRBV27; clone size: once; CDR3 length: 15; J gene: TRBJ2-7; CDR3 DNA: TGTGCCAGCAGTTTAAGACAGCCGGCGACCTACGAGCAGTACTTC; CDR3 protein: CASSLRQPATYEQYF
D gene: TRBD1; V gene: TRBV18; clone size: -; CDR3 length: 15; J gene: TRBJ2-5; CDR3 DNA: TGTGCCAGCTCACCACCGGGACAGGGCAAAGAGACCCAGTACTTC; CDR3 protein: CASSPPGQGKETQYF
D gene: -; V gene: TRBV6-6; clone size: -; CDR3 length: 14; J gene: TRBJ1-4; CDR3 DNA: TGTGCCAGCAGTTTGAGGGGGGGGGATGAAAAACTGTTTTTT; CDR3 protein: CASSLRGGDEKLFF